This record looks at one TCR beta chain sequence and its context. As yet, its antigen is unknown. The sample comes from a study of cytomegalovirus exposure and HLA in healthy donors. Study details: Most genotyped donors, around four fifths of more than 300, had Caucasian-associated genetic ancestry.

With 60 Vbeta and 13 Jbeta primers, the PCR was carried out. Repertoires were generated with immunoSEQ multiplex PCR, while TCRdb's copy carries only in-frame clones and drops some. The sample lists under 150,000 clones, 84% occurring once. The length of the CDR3 is 13 residues. Trimming cost V 1 base and J 5 bases, with 11 bases left between them. The germline V gene has CDR1 GTSNPN and CDR2 SVGIG (reference sequence). General study results and limits: The study dropped some indistinguishable V segments, TRBV6-2 and TRBV6-3 among them. In an earlier analysis, about 87% or about 30%: the productive usage of most TCR beta V segments.

The TCR comes from a man aged 50 or older in good health and CMV-seronegative. The V gene is TRBV30, the J gene TRBJ2-5; D not certain. The sequencing input was PBMCs. The DNA for the CDR3 is TGTGCCTGGAGTGCCTATGGGCCGGAGACCCAGTACTTC. Translating it yields CAWSAYGPETQYF. Filled out from reference TRBV30 and TRBJ2-5, the complete variable domain reads SQTIHQWPATLVQPVGSPLSLECTVEGTSNPNLYWYRQAAGRGLQLLFYSVGIGQISSEVPQNLSASRPQDRQFILSSKKLLLSDSGFYLCAWSAYGPETQYFGPGTRLLVL.